A selection of T cell receptor beta chains follows, all from one sample in a study of cytomegalovirus exposure and HLA in healthy donors. TCRdb keeps only in-frame clones here, not all; method: immunoSEQ multiplex PCR. There are around 99,000 clones in the sample; 76% occur only once, and more than 6% lies in the top ten. Sequencing was carried out using PBMCs. Receptors were obtained from a woman in her forties or fifties in good health and CMV-seropositive. CDR3s include the opening cysteine and the closing phenylalanine or tryptophan. Fields, in order: J gene, clone size, D gene, V gene, CDR3 length, CDR3 protein, CDR3 DNA. D genes are given only for firm matches. Clone size is not always given. Where it is, it says once, few, many or a class for expanded clones.

J gene: TRBJ2-2
clone size: -
D gene: -
V gene: TRBV9
CDR3 length: 14
CDR3 protein: CASSADGVTGELFF
CDR3 DNA: TGTGCCAGCAGCGCTGACGGGGTCACCGGGGAGCTGTTTTTT

J gene: TRBJ1-2
clone size: -
D gene: TRBD1
V gene: TRBV6-5
CDR3 length: 15
CDR3 protein: CASSYSVTGAYGYTF
CDR3 DNA: TGTGCCAGCAGTTACTCCGTGACAGGGGCCTATGGCTACACCTTC

J gene: TRBJ2-7
clone size: -
D gene: -
V gene: TRBV7-8
CDR3 length: 15
CDR3 protein: CASSLGNRVGREQYF
CDR3 DNA: TGTGCCAGCAGCTTAGGTAACAGGGTAGGAAGGGAGCAGTACTTC

J gene: TRBJ2-3
clone size: -
D gene: TRBD2
V gene: TRBV11-1
CDR3 length: 18
CDR3 protein: CASSFFSGRTSGTDTQYF
CDR3 DNA: TGTGCCAGCAGCTTCTTTAGCGGGAGGACTTCCGGCACAGATACGCAGTATTTT

J gene: TRBJ1-2
clone size: few
D gene: -
V gene: TRBV4-2
CDR3 length: 15
CDR3 protein: CASTQGTLANYGYTF
CDR3 DNA: TGTGCCAGCACCCAAGGCACTCTCGCAAACTATGGCTACACCTTC

J gene: TRBJ1-2
clone size: few
D gene: -
V gene: TRBV7-2
CDR3 length: 12
CDR3 protein: CASSEFNYGYTF
CDR3 DNA: TGTGCCAGCAGCGAGTTCAACTATGGCTACACCTTC

J gene: TRBJ2-4
clone size: -
D gene: -
V gene: TRBV4-1
CDR3 length: 16
CDR3 protein: CASSQEAGMAKNIQYF
CDR3 DNA: TGCGCCAGCAGCCAAGAGGCAGGGATGGCCAAAAACATTCAGTACTTC

J gene: TRBJ2-7
clone size: once
D gene: TRBD2
V gene: TRBV5-1
CDR3 length: 16
CDR3 protein: CASSLALGSGSDEQYF
CDR3 DNA: TGCGCCAGCAGCTTGGCCTTGGGTAGCGGGAGTGACGAGCAGTACTTC

J gene: TRBJ1-1
clone size: -
D gene: -
V gene: TRBV11-3
CDR3 length: 12
CDR3 protein: CASSTGGTEAFF
CDR3 DNA: TGTGCCAGCAGCACGGGGGGGACTGAAGCTTTCTTT

J gene: TRBJ1-3
clone size: -
D gene: -
V gene: TRBV7-9
CDR3 length: 14
CDR3 protein: CASSSPGSGNTIYF
CDR3 DNA: TGTGCCAGCAGCTCACCGGGATCTGGAAACACCATATATTTT

J gene: TRBJ2-7
clone size: few
D gene: -
V gene: TRBV14
CDR3 length: 16
CDR3 protein: CASSQVSQGFFYEQYF
CDR3 DNA: TGTGCCAGCAGCCAAGTATCTCAGGGGTTCTTCTACGAGCAGTACTTC

J gene: TRBJ2-7
clone size: -
D gene: -
V gene: TRBV18
CDR3 length: 13
CDR3 protein: CASSPAGSYEQYF
CDR3 DNA: TGTGCCAGCTCACCAGCGGGAAGCTACGAGCAGTACTTC

J gene: TRBJ2-7
clone size: -
D gene: TRBD1
V gene: TRBV10-3
CDR3 length: 14
CDR3 protein: CAISDGTGTLEQYF
CDR3 DNA: TGTGCCATCAGTGACGGGACAGGTACACTAGAGCAGTACTTC

J gene: TRBJ2-4
clone size: -
D gene: -
V gene: TRBV4-3
CDR3 length: 15
CDR3 protein: CASSQEASSGNIQYF
CDR3 DNA: TGCGCCAGCAGCCAAGAGGCTAGCTCCGGAAACATTCAGTACTTC

J gene: TRBJ2-1
clone size: -
D gene: TRBD1
V gene: TRBV5-4
CDR3 length: 15
CDR3 protein: CASSYRGLTRNEQFF
CDR3 DNA: TGTGCCAGCAGCTACAGGGGGCTTACTAGGAATGAGCAGTTCTTC

J gene: TRBJ1-2
clone size: few
D gene: -
V gene: TRBV5-1
CDR3 length: 15
CDR3 protein: CASSLVRRMGHGYTF
CDR3 DNA: TGCGCCAGCAGCTTGGTCCGTCGAATGGGGCATGGCTACACCTTC

J gene: TRBJ1-3
clone size: once
D gene: TRBD1
V gene: TRBV29-1
CDR3 length: 13
CDR3 protein: CSVGQGGGNTIYF
CDR3 DNA: TGCAGCGTCGGACAGGGAGGTGGAAACACCATATATTTT

J gene: TRBJ2-1
clone size: few
D gene: TRBD2
V gene: TRBV27
CDR3 length: 15
CDR3 protein: CASRLTSGGSFEQFF
CDR3 DNA: TGTGCCAGCAGACTCACTAGCGGGGGGTCTTTTGAGCAGTTCTTC

J gene: TRBJ2-3
clone size: once
D gene: -
V gene: TRBV2
CDR3 length: 12
CDR3 protein: CASSEQTDTQYF
CDR3 DNA: TGTGCCAGCAGTGAACAGACAGATACGCAGTATTTT

J gene: TRBJ2-5
clone size: -
D gene: TRBD2
V gene: TRBV7-8
CDR3 length: 15
CDR3 protein: CASSDLGLAGGAQYF
CDR3 DNA: TGTGCCAGCAGTGATTTGGGACTAGCGGGGGGGGCCCAGTACTTC

J gene: TRBJ2-3
clone size: few
D gene: -
V gene: TRBV9
CDR3 length: 14
CDR3 protein: CASSLGLRTDTQYF
CDR3 DNA: TGTGCCAGCAGCCTGGGACTCCGGACAGATACGCAGTATTTT

J gene: TRBJ1-2
clone size: few
D gene: -
V gene: TRBV19
CDR3 length: 15
CDR3 protein: CASSGPKTGFYGYTF
CDR3 DNA: TGTGCCAGTAGTGGTCCGAAGACAGGATTCTATGGCTACACCTTC

J gene: TRBJ2-2
clone size: -
D gene: -
V gene: TRBV6-6
CDR3 length: 13
CDR3 protein: CASSYHSAGELFF
CDR3 DNA: TGTGCCAGCAGTTACCACAGTGCCGGGGAGCTGTTTTTT

J gene: TRBJ2-7
clone size: -
D gene: TRBD2
V gene: TRBV18
CDR3 length: 14
CDR3 protein: CASSPVGGPGEQYF
CDR3 DNA: TGTGCCAGCTCACCGGTGGGAGGGCCGGGAGAGCAGTACTTC